The 28 T cell receptor beta chains listed next were all sequenced from one sample in a study of cytomegalovirus exposure and HLA in healthy donors. The primer mix had 60 Vbeta and 13 Jbeta primers. Profiling relied on immunoSEQ multiplex PCR, and the TCRdb table lists in-frame clones only, not all of them. In the table there are 100,000 to 150,000 clones, more than 60% of which are singletons. The sequenced sample was PBMCs. The origin of the receptors is a woman aged 40 to 50 in good health and CMV-seropositive.

The rearrangement uses TRBV15 and TRBJ1-4; 10 bases fit TRBD1. J lost 7 bases, V lost 5 bases, and 10 bases had no gene match. Germline V gene data show CDR1 as LNHNV and CDR2 as YYDKDF (reference sequence). This CDR3 region has 16 residues. For the CDR3, the DNA is TGTGCCACCAGCCAACCCGGGACAGGGGAGGGTGAAAAACTGTTTTTT. It yields the protein CATSQPGTGEGEKLFF.

Here the CDR3 DNA reads TGTGCCAGCACCCCAGGAGGGTCGCGGACCACTGAAGCTTTCTTT. Protein product: CASTPGGSRTTEAFF. V gene TRBV6-5 combines with J gene TRBJ1-1; D unresolved. The CDR3 has 15 amino acids. Germline V gene lookup returns CDR1 MNHEY and CDR2 SVGAGI. Trimming took 7 bases from V and 4 from J, leaving 19 bases between them.

This chain links TRBV7-9 with TRBJ2-5; 7 positions match TRBD1. Trimming took 2 bases from V and 4 from J; bases not matched to a gene: 4. This CDR3 contains 14 residues. Germline lookup yields CDR1 SEHNR and CDR2 FQNEAQ (reference sequence). The CDR3 sequence: CASSLQGEGETQYF. The CDR3 bases are TGTGCCAGCAGCTTACAGGGGGAAGGAGAGACCCAGTACTTC.

In this sample, this clone turned up once. This chain uses TRBV4-3 with TRBJ2-7; TRBD1 aligns across 10 bases. The CDR3 length is 14 residues. Per germline, CDR1 LGHNA and CDR2 YSLEER. Trimming cost V 1 base and J 6 bases; bases outside gene matches: 3. Here the CDR3 DNA reads TGCGCCAGCAGCCAAGTCAGGACAGGGGGCGAGCAGTACTTC. This translates into CASSQVRTGGEQYF.

The rearrangement uses TRBV11-2 and TRBJ2-1; maybe TRBD1 (5 bases). The CDR3 contains 16 residues. Trimming took 4 bases from V and 0 from J, leaving 13 bases between them. CDR1 and CDR2 from the germline V gene are SGHAT and FQNNGV. CDR3 nucleotides: TGTGCCAGCAGCTCATACCTAGGGGACTCCTACAATGAGCAGTTCTTC. This gives the protein CASSSYLGDSYNEQFF.

V and J are TRBV7-8 and TRBJ2-1; D remains unclear. Germline assignment: CDR1 SGHVS and CDR2 FQNEAQ. The V end was cut by 5 bases, the J end by 8 bases, with 10 bases between. CDR3 length equals 12 residues. CDR3 residues: CASSARRDEQFF. CDR3 DNA: TGTGCCAGCAGCGCCCGAAGAGATGAGCAGTTCTTC.

This clone has a single count. This sequence joins TRBV5-8 and TRBJ2-4; 7 nucleotides agree with TRBD1. This CDR3 comprises 15 residues. Germline trimming cut 2 bases from V and 8 bases from J; bases unmatched to any gene: 10. Looked up from germline, CDR1 is SGHTS and CDR2 is YDEGEE. In nucleotides, the CDR3 is TGTGCCAGCAGCTTACAGGGGAACGGGTTTGACATTCAGTACTTC. Translated: CASSLQGNGFDIQYF.

A note on this clone: The junction shows a germline mismatch at one end, possibly a read error. This specimen includes other DNA sequences encoding the same CDR3. The V and J genes are TRBV9 and TRBJ2-1; D is possibly TRBD1 (6 bases). Per the germline V gene, CDR1 is SGDLS and CDR2 is YYNGEE. The CDR3 has 16 amino acids. The DNA for the CDR3 is TGCGCCAGCAGCGCAAGACAGGCTAGCTCCTACAATGAGCAGTTCTTC. As protein: CASSARQASSYNEQFF.

The rearrangement joins TRBV5-1 to TRBJ1-1, with TRBD1 matching over 8 bases. CDR1 and CDR2 from the germline V gene are SGHRS and YFSETQ. The CDR3 totals 14 residues. Trimming removed 4 bases from V and 4 bases from J; junction bases left unmatched: 6. CDR3 bases: TGCGCCAGCAGCGGGCAGGGGGCGCGCACTGAAGCTTTCTTT. Amino acid sequence: CASSGQGARTEAFF.

Here the CDR3 reads CASGFRTGNSPLHF. The CDR3 coding sequence is TGTGCCAGCGGGTTCCGGACGGGGAATTCACCCCTCCACTTT. V usage is TRBV5-4 and J usage is TRBJ1-6; D not resolved. The CDR3 runs 14 residues. The V end lost 7 bases, the J end lost 7 bases, and 15 bases lay between the germline ends. Germline values: CDR1 SGHNT, CDR2 YYREEE (reference sequence).

This clone was seen only a few times. The V and J genes are TRBV4-2 and TRBJ2-5; maybe TRBD2 (6 bases). Between the trimmed V and J ends, which lost 0 bases and 11 bases, there was a span of 19 bases. Germline V lookup: CDR1 LGHNA, CDR2 YNFKEQ. The CDR3 extends over 15 amino acids. The CDR3 sequence is CASSQELSGPGEQYF. The CDR3 DNA reads as TGTGCCAGCAGCCAAGAACTCAGCGGTCCGGGGGAGCAGTACTTC.

This chain uses TRBV29-1 with TRBJ1-2; 9 bases are a match to TRBD1. With V trimmed by 3 bases and J by 5 bases, 4 bases remained unmatched. The length of the CDR3 is 13 residues. Germline CDR1 reads SQVTM; CDR2 reads ANQGSEA. The CDR3 protein is CSVEPDRGYGYTF. In nucleotides, the CDR3 is TGCAGCGTTGAGCCGGACAGGGGTTATGGCTACACCTTC.

The genes are TRBV11-2 and TRBJ1-2; D is uncertain. The germline V gene has CDR1 SGHAT and CDR2 FQNNGV. The length of the CDR3 is 12 residues. Between the trimmed V and J ends, which lost 3 bases and 4 bases, there was a span of 6 bases. CDR3 DNA: TGTGCCAGCAGCTTGGCAACCTATGGCTACACCTTC. As protein: CASSLATYGYTF.

The CDR3 bases are TGCAGCGTTGGGGGACAGCTTTATGGCTACACCTTC. Amino acid sequence: CSVGGQLYGYTF. V and J are TRBV29-1 and TRBJ1-2; 7 bases match TRBD1. The germline V gene encodes CDR1 SQVTM and CDR2 ANQGSEA. V lost 4 bases, J lost 5 bases, and 4 bases stayed unmatched. The CDR3 consists of 12 residues.

This clone appeared once. This sample includes further DNA sequences coding for the same CDR3. This chain joins TRBV28 and TRBJ2-7; 9 bases fit TRBD1. The V and J ends lost 4 bases and 4 bases, in that order; junction bases with no gene match: 8. CDR1 is MDHEN and CDR2 is SYDVKM in the germline V gene. The CDR3 totals 15 residues. Here the CDR3 reads CASSSPGTGRYEQYF. The CDR3, as DNA: TGTGCCAGCAGTTCACCCGGGACAGGGAGGTACGAGCAGTACTTC.

The chain carries TRBV10-3 and TRBJ2-7, with 11 bases aligning to TRBD2. Looked up from germline, CDR1 is ENHRY and CDR2 is SYGVKD. This CDR3 is built from 14 residues. V lost 3 bases and J lost 7; bases outside the gene matches: 5. CDR3 nucleotides: TGTGCCATCAGTGATAGGACTAGCGGGCTAGAGCAGTACTTC. It specifies CAISDRTSGLEQYF.

CDR3 in amino acids: CASSFSGQGTGELFF. CDR3 sequence (DNA): TGTGCCAGCAGTTTCTCTGGACAGGGTACCGGGGAGCTGTTTTTT. The genes are TRBV27 and TRBJ2-2; the match to TRBD1 covers 8 bases. J was trimmed by 5 bases and V by 3 bases; bases with no gene match: 5. Germline-derived CDR1 and CDR2 are MNHEY and SMNVEV (reference sequence). This CDR3 contains 15 residues.

This clone has just one count. The rearrangement uses TRBV19 and TRBJ2-4; TRBD2 agrees at 12 bases. Germline V gene lookup returns CDR1 LNHDA and CDR2 SQIVND (reference sequence). Trimming cost V 2 bases and J 4 bases; bases outside gene matches: 0. The CDR3 has 15 amino acids. CDR3 amino acids: CASSILAGGKNIQYF. The CDR3 nucleotides are TGTGCCAGTAGTATACTAGCGGGAGGGAAAAACATTCAGTACTTC.

This sequence joins TRBV7-9 and TRBJ2-1, with D perhaps matching TRBD2 (6 bases). Trimming stripped 9 bases from V and 4 bases from J, with 19 bases between. Germline CDR1 reads SEHNR; CDR2 reads FQNEAQ (reference sequence). This CDR3 is 15 amino acids long. The CDR3 region has the DNA TGTGCCAGTGGGACGGGTCTAGCGTGGTACAATGAGCAGTTCTTC. Amino acid sequence: CASGTGLAWYNEQFF.

The sample holds a few counts of this clone. The rearrangement links TRBV15 to TRBJ1-4, with D hard to call. The germline V and J ends were trimmed by 4 bases and 3 bases, with 6 bases remaining between them. The CDR3 contains 13 residues. CDR1 is LNHNV, CDR2 YYDKDF, per germline (reference sequence). The CDR3 DNA reads as TGTGCCACCAGCAATAGTGCTAATGAAAAACTGTTTTTT. As protein: CATSNSANEKLFF. Full variable domain (outside the CDR3, taken from reference TRBV15 and TRBJ1-4): DAMVIQNPRYQVTQFGKPVTLSCSQTLNHNVMYWYQQKSSQAPKLLFHYYDKDFNNEADTPDNFQSRRPNTSFCFLDIRSPGLGDTAMYLCATSNSANEKLFFGSGTQLSVL.

This rearrangement joins TRBV2 to TRBJ1-5; the D gene is possibly TRBD1 (6 bases). This CDR3 contains 14 residues. The V end was cut by 6 bases, the J end by 1 base, with 10 bases between. Germline V gene sequence: CDR1 SNHLY, CDR2 FYNNEI. CDR3: CASSPGQSNQPQHF. DNA of the CDR3: TGTGCCAGCAGCCCCGGACAGAGCAATCAGCCCCAGCATTTT.

V usage is TRBV5-5 and J usage is TRBJ2-7, with TRBD1 matching over 7 bases. Germline V gene lookup returns CDR1 SGHKS and CDR2 YYEKEE (reference sequence). The CDR3 has 13 amino acids. With 3 bases clipped from V and 3 bases from J, the junction kept 3 bases outside the gene matches. In DNA, the CDR3 is TGTGCCAGCAGCTGGGACAGCATCTACGAGCAGTACTTC. It is translated as CASSWDSIYEQYF.

This clone was observed once. The CDR3 sequence: CASSLANLAGVLNEQFF. Here the CDR3 DNA reads TGTGCCAGCAGCTTGGCCAACCTAGCGGGGGTTCTCAATGAGCAGTTCTTC. The chain employs TRBV5-6 and TRBJ2-1, with 10 bases that match TRBD2. This CDR3 has 17 residues. V gave up 0 bases and J gave up 6 bases; unmatched junction bases: 9. Germline CDR1 is SGHDT and CDR2 is YYEEEE.

V is TRBV2 and J is TRBJ1-5, with D possibly matching TRBD1 (6 bases). The CDR3 contains 16 residues. Looked up from germline, CDR1 is SNHLY and CDR2 is FYNNEI. V was clipped by 4 bases and J by 2 bases, with 15 bases between them. The chain's CDR3 is CASSGIGGAGNQPQHF. CDR3 in DNA: TGTGCCAGCAGTGGGATAGGGGGAGCGGGCAATCAGCCCCAGCATTTT.

This chain connects TRBV28 to TRBJ1-4, with 9 bases identical to TRBD1. Unmatched junction bases numbered 6, after V lost 6 bases and J lost 7 bases. The germline CDR1 and CDR2 sequences are MDHEN and SYDVKM. This CDR3 is 14 amino acids long. The CDR3 reads CASRPGTGFEKLFF. The CDR3 region has the DNA TGTGCCAGCAGACCCGGGACAGGGTTTGAAAAACTGTTTTTT.

The gene calls are TRBV14 and TRBJ2-7, with 14 bases aligning to TRBD2. Germline CDR1 reads SGHDN; CDR2 reads FVKESK. The CDR3 spans 17 residues. With 0 bases clipped from V and 5 bases from J, the junction kept 6 bases outside the gene matches. CDR3 loop: CASSQDMATSGRDEQYF. CDR3 in DNA: TGTGCCAGCAGCCAAGATATGGCGACTAGCGGGAGGGACGAGCAGTACTTC.

The rearrangement uses TRBV11-2 and TRBJ1-5; 8 bases match TRBD1. The CDR3 contains 14 residues. Germline lookup yields CDR1 SGHAT and CDR2 FQNNGV. The ends lost 5 bases at V and 6 bases at J; junction bases unmatched: 6. The CDR3 nucleotides are TGTGCCAGCAGCACCGGGACAGGATTTCAGCCCCAGCATTTT. Protein product: CASSTGTGFQPQHF. Full variable domain (outside the CDR3, taken from reference TRBV11-2 and TRBJ1-5): EAGVAQSPRYKIIEKRQSVAFWCNPISGHATLYWYQQILGQGPKLLIQFQNNGVVDDSQLPKDRFSAERLKGVDSTLKIQPAKLEDSAVYLCASSTGTGFQPQHFGDGTRLSIL.

The V gene is TRBV2, the J gene TRBJ2-5; 14 positions match TRBD2. V shed 0 bases and J 5 bases; nucleotides not matched to a gene: 8. Germline lookup yields CDR1 SNHLY and CDR2 FYNNEI. CDR3 size: 18 residues. The CDR3 sequence is CASSEARGTSGRAETQYF. The CDR3 DNA reads as TGTGCCAGCAGTGAAGCGCGGGGGACTAGCGGGAGAGCGGAGACCCAGTACTTC.